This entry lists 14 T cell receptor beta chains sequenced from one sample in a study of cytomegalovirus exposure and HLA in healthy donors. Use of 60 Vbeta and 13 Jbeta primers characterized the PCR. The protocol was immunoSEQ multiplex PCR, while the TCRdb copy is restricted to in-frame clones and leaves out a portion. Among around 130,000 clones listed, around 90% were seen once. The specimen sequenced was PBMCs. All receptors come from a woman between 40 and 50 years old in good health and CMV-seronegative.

CDR3 sequence: CASSSRLAGSHEQFF. Here the CDR3 DNA reads TGTGCCAGCAGCTCAAGACTAGCGGGTTCGCATGAGCAGTTCTTC. The chain is built from TRBV6-5 and TRBJ2-1; 10 bases fit TRBD2. Germline values: CDR1 MNHEY, CDR2 SVGAGI. Losses at the gene ends were 6 bases for V and 8 bases for J; bases not matched to a gene: 10. This CDR3 has 15 residues.

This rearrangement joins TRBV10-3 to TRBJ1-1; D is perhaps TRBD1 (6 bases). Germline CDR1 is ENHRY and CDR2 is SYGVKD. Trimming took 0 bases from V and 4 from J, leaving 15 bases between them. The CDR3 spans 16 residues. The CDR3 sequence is CAISESGGGLGTEAFF. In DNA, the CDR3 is TGTGCCATCAGTGAGTCAGGGGGTGGTCTGGGCACTGAAGCTTTCTTT.

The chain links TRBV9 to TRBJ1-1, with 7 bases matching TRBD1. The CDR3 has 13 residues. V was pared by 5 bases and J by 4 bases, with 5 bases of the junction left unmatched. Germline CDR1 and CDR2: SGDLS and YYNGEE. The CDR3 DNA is TGTGCCAGCAGTAAACAGGGGACCACTGAAGCTTTCTTT. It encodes CASSKQGTTEAFF.

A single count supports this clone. CDR3 bases: TGTGCCAGCAGAGGGACAGGGCCCGCGGGGCCCCAGCATTTT. Translation: CASRGTGPAGPQHF. The V and J genes are TRBV2 and TRBJ1-5, with 9 bases aligning to TRBD1. V dropped 6 bases and J dropped 9; count of bases not matched to a gene: 9. Germline CDR1 SNHLY, CDR2 FYNNEI. CDR3 size: 14 residues. The whole variable domain, remainder taken from reference TRBV2 and TRBJ1-5, is EPEVTQTPSHQVTQMGQEVILRCVPISNHLYFYWYRQILGQKVEFLVSFYNNEISEKSEIFDDQFSVERPDGSNFTLKIRSTKLEDSAMYFCASRGTGPAGPQHFGDGTRLSIL.

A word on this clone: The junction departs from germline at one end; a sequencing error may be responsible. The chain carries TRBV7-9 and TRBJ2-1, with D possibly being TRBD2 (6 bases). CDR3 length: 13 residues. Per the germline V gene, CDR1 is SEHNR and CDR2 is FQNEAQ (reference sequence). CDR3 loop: CSSSFNFESGDFF. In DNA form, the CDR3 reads TGTTCCAGCAGCTTTAATTTTGAGTCGGGGGACTTCTTC.

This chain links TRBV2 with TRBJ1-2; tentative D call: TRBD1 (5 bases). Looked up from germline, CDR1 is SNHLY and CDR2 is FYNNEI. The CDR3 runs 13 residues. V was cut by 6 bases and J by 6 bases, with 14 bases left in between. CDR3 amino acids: CASSSSGGDGYTF. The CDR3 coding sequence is TGTGCCAGCAGCTCCTCGGGGGGGGATGGCTACACCTTC.

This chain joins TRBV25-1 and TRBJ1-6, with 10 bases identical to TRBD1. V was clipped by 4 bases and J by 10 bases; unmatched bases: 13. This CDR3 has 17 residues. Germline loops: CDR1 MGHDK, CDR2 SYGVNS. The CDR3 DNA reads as TGTGCCAGCAGTGGATGGGGACAGGGGCTTAGTGGATCACCCCTCCACTTT. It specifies CASSGWGQGLSGSPLHF. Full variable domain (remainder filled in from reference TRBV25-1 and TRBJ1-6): EADIYQTPRYLVIGTGKKITLECSQTMGHDKMYWYQQDPGMELHLIHYSYGVNSTEKGDLSSESTVSRIRTEHFPLTLESARPSHTSQYLCASSGWGQGLSGSPLHFGNGTRLTVT.

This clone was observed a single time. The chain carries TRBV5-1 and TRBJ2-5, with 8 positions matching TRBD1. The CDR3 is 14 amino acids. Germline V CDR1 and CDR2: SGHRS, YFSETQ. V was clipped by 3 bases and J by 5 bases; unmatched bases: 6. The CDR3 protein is CASSSNTGGETQYF. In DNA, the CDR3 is TGCGCCAGCAGCTCGAATACAGGGGGGGAGACCCAGTACTTC.

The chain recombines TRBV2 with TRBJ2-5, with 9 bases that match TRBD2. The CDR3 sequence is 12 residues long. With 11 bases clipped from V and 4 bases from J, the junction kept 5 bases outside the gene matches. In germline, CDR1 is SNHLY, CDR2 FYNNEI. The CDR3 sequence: CAVRGGAETQYF. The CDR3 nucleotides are TGTGCCGTTCGCGGGGGGGCAGAGACCCAGTACTTC. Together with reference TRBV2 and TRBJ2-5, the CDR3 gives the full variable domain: EPEVTQTPSHQVTQMGQEVILRCVPISNHLYFYWYRQILGQKVEFLVSFYNNEISEKSEIFDDQFSVERPDGSNFTLKIRSTKLEDSAMYFCAVRGGAETQYFGPGTRLLVL.

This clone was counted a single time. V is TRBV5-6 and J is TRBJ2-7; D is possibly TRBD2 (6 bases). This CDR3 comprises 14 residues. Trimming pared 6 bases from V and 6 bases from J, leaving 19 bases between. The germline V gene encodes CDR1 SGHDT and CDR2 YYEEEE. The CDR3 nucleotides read TGTGCCAGCACCCCTCAGATTAGCGGCTTCGAGCAGTACTTC. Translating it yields CASTPQISGFEQYF.

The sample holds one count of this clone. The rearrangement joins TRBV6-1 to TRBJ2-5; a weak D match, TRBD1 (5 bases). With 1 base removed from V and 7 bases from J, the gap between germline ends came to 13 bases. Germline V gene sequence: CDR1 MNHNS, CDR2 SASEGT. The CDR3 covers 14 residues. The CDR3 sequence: CASSEGSQGRTQYF. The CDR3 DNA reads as TGTGCCAGCAGTGAAGGCAGTCAGGGTAGGACCCAGTACTTC.

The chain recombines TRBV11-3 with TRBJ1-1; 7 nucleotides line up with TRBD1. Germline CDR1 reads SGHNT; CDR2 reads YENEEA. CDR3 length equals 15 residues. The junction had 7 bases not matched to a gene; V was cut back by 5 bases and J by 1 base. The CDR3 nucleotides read TGTGCCAGCAGCCACACGGGACAGCCGAACACTGAAGCTTTCTTT. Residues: CASSHTGQPNTEAFF.

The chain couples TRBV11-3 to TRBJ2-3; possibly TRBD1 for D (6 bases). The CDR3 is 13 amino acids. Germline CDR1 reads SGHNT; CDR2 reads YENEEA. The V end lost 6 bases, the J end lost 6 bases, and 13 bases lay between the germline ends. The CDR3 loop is CASSYRDPDTQYF. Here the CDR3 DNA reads TGTGCCAGCAGTTACAGGGACCCGGATACGCAGTATTTT.

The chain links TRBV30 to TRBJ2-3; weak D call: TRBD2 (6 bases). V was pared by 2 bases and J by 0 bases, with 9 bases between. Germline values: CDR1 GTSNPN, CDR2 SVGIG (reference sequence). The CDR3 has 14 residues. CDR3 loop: CAWSRGGSTDTQYF. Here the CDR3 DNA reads TGTGCCTGGAGTCGTGGAGGGAGCACAGATACGCAGTATTTT.